The source of this TCR beta chain is a study of human T cells and chemical hapten exposure (dated by TCRdb to about 2021). At the level of the whole study: Libraries were pooled for sequencing, and variation in per-sample TCR yields was attributed mainly to small differences in library volumes within the pool. The study tracked peripheral blood TCR repertoire changes in vivo during primary and secondary sensitization to the hapten diphenylcyclopropenone (DPC) in alopecia patients. For every blood RNA sample, sequencing covered both the TCR alpha and TCR beta chains. What the work shows at the level of the full study, not this receptor alone: Repeated subsampling changed both the strength of the expansion versus patch-test correlation and the threshold at which that correlation became significant. No change with DPC sensitization was found in the number of TCRs above 1 in 1000 frequency, and no evidence of global repertoire structure alterations was found.

The time point label for this specimen denotes: healthy volunteer bleed at 2 weeks. Total RNA was extracted from unfractionated whole blood that had been collected in Tempus Blood RNA tubes. A few healthy volunteers were used as TCR sequencing controls and were bled at day 0, 2 weeks and 6 weeks. The method was RACE. Sequencing took place on a NextSeq 500. During library preparation, unique molecular identifiers were attached to individual cDNA molecules so that TCRs could be counted quantitatively and reproducibly. The authors' analysis ran thus. A median of about 87,000 TCRs per sample was observed, with a range of about 23,224 to 700,000. The Decombinator software suite was used to annotate the V, J and CDR3 of the TCR reads. Every sample was subsampled to the same number of TCRs (28,000) for the PS versus PT1 abundance plots. Expanded TCRs were defined as absent before sensitization and observed at least eight times at the 2-week time point. The public reads were reprocessed in TCRdb via fastp at Q25 and MiXCR, keeping in-frame beta chains. Here each entry gathers all rows of one CDR3 protein and keeps the most common genes and DNA. TCRdb, not the authors, supplied the V and J calls. The sample table holds about 31,000 distinct CDR3 sequences, of which approximately 7.4% were seen once. 8% to 10% of the sample rests with the top ten.

The table lists this clonotype with many counts. Its antigen remains unidentified. Base qualities are not at hand, and no much larger clone is one base apart. This receptor was obtained from a human donor in good health. Some clones in this sample may be carry-over from other donors' samples. Sequenced sample: whole blood.

CDR3 reads: CASSSAINQPQHF. The DNA sequence is given as TGTGCCAGCAGTTCGGCGATCAATCAGCCCCAGCATTTT. The chain was built from TRBV6-2 or TRBV6-3 and TRBJ1-5, with no confidently assigned D gene. Relative to germline, V is 4 bases shorter and J is 3 bases shorter, with 7 bases between their ends. CDR1 and CDR2 were assigned from the germline V gene as MNHEY and SVGEGT. The CDR3 has 13 amino acids, counting the end cysteine and phenylalanine. The read is trimmed to its CDR3 DNA, 39 bases read in frame from base 1.